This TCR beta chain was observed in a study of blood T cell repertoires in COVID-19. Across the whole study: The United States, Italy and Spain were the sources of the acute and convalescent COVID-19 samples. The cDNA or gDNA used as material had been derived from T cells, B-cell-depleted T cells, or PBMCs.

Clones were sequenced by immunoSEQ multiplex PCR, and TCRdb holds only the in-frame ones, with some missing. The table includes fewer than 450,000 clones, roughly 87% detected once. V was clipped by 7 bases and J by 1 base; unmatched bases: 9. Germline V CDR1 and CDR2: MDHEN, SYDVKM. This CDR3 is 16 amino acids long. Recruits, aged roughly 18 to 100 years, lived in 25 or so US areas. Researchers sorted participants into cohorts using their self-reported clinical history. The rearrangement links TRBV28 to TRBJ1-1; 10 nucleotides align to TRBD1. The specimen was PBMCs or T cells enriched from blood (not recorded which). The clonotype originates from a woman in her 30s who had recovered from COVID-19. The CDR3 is CASILLGQGGNTEAFF. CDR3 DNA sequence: TGTGCCAGCATCCTCCTAGGACAGGGGGGGAACACTGAAGCTTTCTTT.